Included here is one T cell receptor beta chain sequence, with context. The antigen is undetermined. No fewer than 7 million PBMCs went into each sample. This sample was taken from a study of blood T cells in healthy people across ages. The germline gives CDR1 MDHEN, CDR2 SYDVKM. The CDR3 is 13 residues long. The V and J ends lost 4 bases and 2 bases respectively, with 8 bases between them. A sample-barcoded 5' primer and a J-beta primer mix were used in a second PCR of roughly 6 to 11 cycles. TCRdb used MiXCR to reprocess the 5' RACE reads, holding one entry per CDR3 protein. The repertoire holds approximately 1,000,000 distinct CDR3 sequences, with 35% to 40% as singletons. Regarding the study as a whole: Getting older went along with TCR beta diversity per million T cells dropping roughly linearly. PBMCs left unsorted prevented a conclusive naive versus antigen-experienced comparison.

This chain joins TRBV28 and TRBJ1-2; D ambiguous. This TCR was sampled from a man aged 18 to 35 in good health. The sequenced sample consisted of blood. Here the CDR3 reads CASSSARNYGYTF. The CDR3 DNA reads TGTGCCAGCAGTTCTGCCAGAAACTATGGCTACACCTTC.